This record covers a single TCR beta chain. What it binds is unknown. Profiling relied on immunoSEQ multiplex PCR, and the TCRdb table lists in-frame clones only, not all of them. The data hold 200,000 to 250,000 clones, with around nine tenths observed a single time. Germline assignment: CDR1 MDHEN and CDR2 SYDVKM. This CDR3 is built from 14 residues. Trimming cost V 8 bases and J 8 bases; bases outside gene matches: 13. This entry is derived from a study of cytomegalovirus exposure and HLA in healthy donors. At the level of the study: The same platform as the roughly 670 first-cohort repertoires was used for the 90 to 150 validation repertoires, a later analysis reported. Study-level results: Rare TCR sequences predominated, though certain public TCRs were found in many donors. The classifier, whose performance was assessed in both the original and validation cohorts, reportedly diagnosed cytomegalovirus status with high specificity and sensitivity. TCR beta chains numbering some 160 were designated cytomegalovirus-associated.

The chain has TRBV28 and TRBJ1-2; 8 positions match TRBD1. Sequencing input: PBMCs. This receptor was taken from a young woman in good health and CMV-seronegative. The CDR3, as DNA: TGTGCCAGCTCTTTTCCCCCGACAGGGGCCGGCTACACCTTC. The encoded protein is CASSFPPTGAGYTF.